Below, 6 T cell receptor beta chains from the same sample are listed, as sequenced in a study of T cell responses to AZD1222 COVID-19 vaccine. The protocol was immunoSEQ multiplex PCR, while the TCRdb copy is restricted to in-frame clones and leaves out a portion. The table shows around 58,000 clones, with 70% to 85% occurring only once. The sample consisted of peripheral blood, taken on day 0 of AZD1222 vaccination. The receptors originated from an adult in good health.

The rearrangement joins TRBV3-1 (or the pseudogene TRBV3-2) to TRBJ1-5, with D perhaps TRBD1 (5 bases). The germline V and J ends were trimmed by 4 bases and 7 bases, with 14 bases remaining between them. The CDR3 totals 14 residues. Germline V CDR1 and CDR2: LGHDT, YNNKEL (reference sequence). The CDR3 nucleotides are TGTGCCAGCAGCCCGGACATTTCCGGACAGCCCCAGCATTTT. Translation: CASSPDISGQPQHF.

This chain links TRBV12-5 with TRBJ1-1, with 8 bases that match TRBD1. V lost 5 bases, J lost 1 base, and 6 bases stayed unmatched. The CDR3 sequence is 15 residues long. Germline values: CDR1 LGHNT, CDR2 FRNRAP. DNA of the CDR3: TGTGCTAGTGGTCCCCTAGGGACAGGGAACACTGAAGCTTTCTTT. Translation: CASGPLGTGNTEAFF.

This clone was counted a single time. This sequence joins TRBV20-1 and TRBJ1-5, with D hard to call. V was pared by 4 bases and J by 1 base, with 8 bases between. Germline V gene data show CDR1 as DFQATT and CDR2 as SNEGSKA (reference sequence). There are 13 residues in the CDR3. This chain's CDR3 is CSAIEDSNQPQHF. Written as DNA, the CDR3 is TGCAGTGCTATTGAGGACAGCAATCAGCCCCAGCATTTT.

This clone was found a few times. V gene TRBV12-3 or TRBV12-4 combines with J gene TRBJ1-1; D unclear. This CDR3 is built from 11 residues. V dropped 1 base and J dropped 8 bases, with 5 bases sitting between them. Here the CDR3 DNA reads TGTGCCAGCAGTTTAGGGCTAGAAGCTTTCTTT. It yields the protein CASSLGLEAFF.

The table lists this clone with a few counts. The genes are TRBV7-9 and TRBJ1-4; D not certain. CDR1 is SEHNR and CDR2 is FQNEAQ in the germline V gene (reference sequence). The CDR3 is 12 amino acids. With 5 bases removed from V and 8 bases from J, the gap between germline ends came to 9 bases. The CDR3 DNA follows: TGTGCCAGCAGCACTTCTAGGGAAAAACTGTTTTTT. This codes for CASSTSREKLFF. Together with reference TRBV7-9 and TRBJ1-4, the CDR3 gives the full variable domain: DTGVSQNPRHKITKRGQNVTFRCDPISEHNRLYWYRQTLGQGPEFLTYFQNEAQLEKSRLLSDRFSAERPKGSFSTLEIQRTEQGDSAMYLCASSTSREKLFFGSGTQLSVL.

The chain links TRBV12-3 or TRBV12-4 to TRBJ1-4; unclear D gene. The length of the CDR3 is 12 residues. V was pared by 6 bases and J by 8 bases, with 10 bases between. The CDR3 protein is CASSRRGEKLFF. CDR3 sequence (DNA): TGTGCCAGCAGCCGACGTGGAGAAAAACTGTTTTTT.